This T cell receptor beta chain was sequenced during a study of blood T cells in healthy people across ages. CDR3 length equals 11 residues. With 7 bases clipped from V and 13 bases from J, the junction kept 7 bases outside the gene matches. This clonotype turned up a few times. The target antigen is unknown. General study findings and limits: Per million T cells, TCR beta diversity dropped roughly linearly as age increased.

For the second PCR, which ran for roughly 6 to 11 cycles, a sample-barcoded 5' primer and a J-beta primer mix were used. From the 5' RACE reads, TCRdb called clonotypes with MiXCR, one entry per CDR3 protein. The repertoire consists of around 1,800,000 distinct CDR3 sequences, with roughly two fifths occurring once and the leading ten covering 20% to 25%. The specimen was blood. The sequence derives from a human donor in good health. The chain is built from TRBV12-3 or TRBV12-4 and TRBJ1-2, with 9 bases lining up with TRBD1. Here the CDR3 reads CASTLGQGPTF. Written as DNA, the CDR3 is TGTGCCAGCACCCTGGGACAGGGACCCACCTTC.